The 29 T cell receptor beta chains below all came from one sample that was sequenced in a study of T cell responses to AZD1222 COVID-19 vaccine (dated by TCRdb to the early 2020s). Per the publication, the time point label means: baseline before first vaccination. Libraries were prepared through the immunoSEQ multiplex PCR assay. TCRdb took this table from immuneACCESS and kept in-frame rearrangements with V and J called. Such tables lack part of the clones; where checked against another copy, unresolved V genes explain under half of the gap, and the rest is unexplained. This sample comprises about 140,000 clones, roughly 90% of them detected only once. Over 3.5% of the sample belongs to the ten largest clones. This specimen consisted of peripheral blood, obtained on day 0 of AZD1222 vaccination. The origin of the receptors is an adult in good health.

The J gene is TRBJ1-2, the V gene TRBV3-1 (or the pseudogene TRBV3-2), with D perhaps matching TRBD1 (6 bases). The V gene lost 4 bases and the J gene lost 1 base, with 16 bases spanning the gap. The CDR3 is made up of 16 amino acids. Germline values: CDR1 LGHDT, CDR2 YNNKEL (reference sequence). CDR3 loop: CASSPRYRAGNYGYTF. DNA of the CDR3: TGTGCCAGCAGCCCTCGCTACAGGGCTGGTAACTATGGCTACACCTTC.

The chain uses TRBV28 and TRBJ1-2; no clear D. This CDR3 has 11 amino acids. CDR1 MDHEN and CDR2 SYDVKM come from the germline V gene. The V end lost 3 bases, the J end lost 4 bases, and 3 bases lay between the germline ends. CDR3: CASSLAYGYTF. The CDR3 region has the DNA TGTGCCAGCAGTTTGGCCTATGGCTACACCTTC.

The CDR3 reads CASRELAGVSYEQYF. For the CDR3, the DNA is TGTGCCAGCAGAGAACTAGCGGGAGTCTCCTACGAGCAGTACTTC. The V call is TRBV2, the J call TRBJ2-7; 11 bases fit TRBD2. The J segment lost 0 bases and the V segment lost 6 bases, leaving 4 bases of the junction unmatched. The CDR3 is made up of 15 amino acids. CDR1 is SNHLY and CDR2 is FYNNEI in the germline V gene.

The genes are TRBV10-2 and TRBJ1-5; D uncertain. The germline gives CDR1 WSHSY, CDR2 SAAADI. V lost 8 bases to trimming and J lost 6 bases, with 11 bases between them. The CDR3 totals 12 residues. CDR3 coding DNA: TGCGCCAGCTCCGAGCGGGGTCAGCCCCAGCATTTT. This codes for CASSERGQPQHF.

CDR3 amino acids: CATSAGNTDTQYF. Written as DNA, the CDR3 is TGTGCCACCAGTGCCGGGAACACAGATACGCAGTATTTT. J is TRBJ2-3 and V is TRBV24-1; perhaps TRBD2 as D (5 bases). In germline, CDR1 is KGHDR, CDR2 SFDVKD. This CDR3 has 13 residues. V lost 5 bases and J lost 2, with 7 bases in between.

The chain carries TRBV25-1 and TRBJ1-3, with D tentatively TRBD1 (6 bases). The CDR3 has 14 amino acids. V shed 5 bases and J shed 3 bases, with 11 bases lying between them. The germline gives CDR1 MGHDK, CDR2 SYGVNS. The CDR3 sequence is CASSRGGGGNTIYF. The CDR3 nucleotides read TGTGCCAGCAGTCGAGGGGGTGGTGGAAACACCATATATTTT. The full variable domain, in which reference TRBV25-1 and TRBJ1-3 provide the parts outside the CDR3, is EADIYQTPRYLVIGTGKKITLECSQTMGHDKMYWYQQDPGMELHLIHYSYGVNSTEKGDLSSESTVSRIRTEHFPLTLESARPSHTSQYLCASSRGGGGNTIYFGEGSWLTVV.

This CDR3 reads CASSLWRRSYTEAFF. The CDR3 nucleotides read TGTGCCAGCAGTTTATGGCGGAGAAGTTACACTGAAGCTTTCTTT. The chain joins TRBV28 to TRBJ1-1; no clear D gene. V lost 0 bases and J 3 bases, leaving 11 bases between the germline ends. The CDR3 totals 15 residues. Germline CDR1 is MDHEN and CDR2 is SYDVKM.

This clone was recorded only once. The gene calls are TRBV7-9 and TRBJ2-5, with D perhaps TRBD2 (6 bases). This CDR3 spans 16 amino acids. In germline, CDR1 is SEHNR, CDR2 FQNEAQ (reference sequence). V was clipped by 0 bases and J by 5 bases, with 16 bases between them. The CDR3 DNA reads as TGTGCCAGCAGCTTAGCCGGCGGGATCACCTCGGAGACCCAGTACTTC. Its protein is CASSLAGGITSETQYF.

The rearrangement links TRBV9 to TRBJ1-2; perhaps TRBD1 as D (5 bases). CDR1 and CDR2 (germline): SGDLS, YYNGEE. The CDR3 is 13 residues long. Trimming cost V 3 bases and J 2 bases, with 8 bases left between them. Here the CDR3 reads CASSAGTNYGYTF. CDR3 coding DNA: TGTGCCAGCAGCGCCGGGACCAACTATGGCTACACCTTC. Filled out from reference TRBV9 and TRBJ1-2, the complete variable domain reads DSGVTQTPKHLITATGQRVTLRCSPRSGDLSVYWYQQSLDQGLQFLIQYYNGEERAKGNILERFSAQQFPDLHSELNLSSLELGDSALYFCASSAGTNYGYTFGSGTRLTVV.

The V call is TRBV5-5, the J call TRBJ1-1; unclear D gene. This CDR3 spans 16 amino acids. Trimming removed 1 base at V and 2 bases at J, with 15 bases between. The germline CDR1 and CDR2 sequences are SGHKS and YYEKEE (reference sequence). DNA of the CDR3: TGTGCCAGCAGCTTGAGGATTCGGCTCTTTAACACTGAAGCTTTCTTT. It specifies CASSLRIRLFNTEAFF.

This clone was picked up one time. J is TRBJ2-1 and V is TRBV2; 9 nucleotides align to TRBD2. The CDR3 length is 16 residues. In germline, CDR1 is SNHLY, CDR2 FYNNEI. V shed 2 bases and J 10 bases; nucleotides not matched to a gene: 12. DNA for the CDR3: TGTGCCAGCAGTGAAAATGGTCGCCCTAGCGGGGCGGAGCAGTTCTTC. This translates into CASSENGRPSGAEQFF.

This clone appeared a few times. This sequence joins TRBV19 and TRBJ1-2; D remains ambiguous. Trimming took 3 bases from V and 6 from J, leaving 17 bases between them. CDR3 length: 15 residues. Germline CDR1 is LNHDA and CDR2 is SQIVND (reference sequence). The CDR3 is CASSIIGSSMHGYTF. The DNA of the CDR3 is TGTGCCAGTAGTATTATCGGCAGCTCGATGCATGGCTACACCTTC.

This clone was counted only a few times. The chain recombines TRBV4-1 with TRBJ1-2; unclear D gene. Germline CDR1 is MGHRA and CDR2 is YSYEKL. This CDR3 comprises 11 residues. Trimming shortened V by 3 bases and J by 8 bases, and 7 bases separated the two germline ends. For the CDR3, the DNA is TGCGCCAGCAGCCACTTCAGGGGCTACACCTTC. This codes for CASSHFRGYTF.

The chain carries TRBV30 and TRBJ1-6; the D gene is possibly TRBD1 (6 bases). The germline CDR1 and CDR2 sequences are GTSNPN and SVGIG (reference sequence). Between the trimmed V and J ends, which lost 4 bases and 9 bases, there was a span of 13 bases. The CDR3 has 13 residues. In DNA form, the CDR3 reads TGTGCCTGGACTAACAGGGAGGCTTCACCCCTCCACTTT. Its protein is CAWTNREASPLHF.

This sequence joins TRBV12-3 or TRBV12-4 and TRBJ2-2; D is undetermined. The CDR3 loop spans 12 amino acids. V dropped 5 bases and J dropped 5 bases, with 6 bases sitting between them. CDR3 in DNA: TGTGCCAGCAGTGATAGGACCGGGGAGCTGTTTTTT. This gives the protein CASSDRTGELFF.

DNA for the CDR3: TGTGCCAGCAGTTTACCGTTGAACACTGAAGCTTTCTTT. It translates to CASSLPLNTEAFF. This chain joins TRBV28 and TRBJ1-1; D gene unclear. V was clipped by 2 bases and J by 0 bases, with 4 bases between them. This CDR3 is built from 13 residues. In germline, CDR1 is MDHEN, CDR2 SYDVKM.

The chain employs TRBV5-1 and TRBJ2-7; 7 nucleotides line up with TRBD2. Trimming cost V 2 bases and J 0 bases; bases outside gene matches: 5. Germline V CDR1 and CDR2: SGHRS, YFSETQ. This CDR3 is 15 amino acids long. CDR3 protein: CASSLTSAVSYEQYF. CDR3 sequence (DNA): TGCGCCAGCAGCTTAACTAGCGCGGTCTCCTACGAGCAGTACTTC.

This clone has more than one count but fewer than ten. One end of the junction does not line up with germline, which may come from a read error. The rearrangement links TRBV19 to TRBJ2-1; TRBD1 matches 10 bases. CDR1 is LNHDA, CDR2 SQIVND, per germline (reference sequence). This CDR3 spans 15 amino acids. CDR3 DNA sequence: TGTGCCAGTAGTATAGATTCGCGGACAGGGGGGGACAGTCTCTTC. Its protein is CASSIDSRTGGDSLF. The entire variable domain, with the rest obtained from reference TRBV19 and TRBJ2-1, is as follows: DGGITQSPKYLFRKEGQNVTLSCEQNLNHDAMYWYRQDPGQGLRLIYYSQIVNDFQKGDIAEGYSVSREKKESFPLTVTSAQKNPTAFYLCASSIDSRTGGDSLFGPGTRLTVL.

J is TRBJ2-5 and V is TRBV9; 12 nucleotides align to TRBD2. V dropped 0 bases and J dropped 5; count of bases not matched to a gene: 11. The germline V gene has CDR1 SGDLS and CDR2 YYNGEE. The CDR3 is 18 amino acids. CDR3 nucleotides: TGTGCCAGCAGCGTAGGACTAGCGGGAGAGTGGGTTGGGGAGACCCAGTACTTC. It yields the protein CASSVGLAGEWVGETQYF.

The chain links TRBV7-9 to TRBJ1-1; perhaps TRBD1 as D (5 bases). The germline V gene encodes CDR1 SEHNR and CDR2 FQNEAQ (reference sequence). This CDR3 has 12 residues. The V gene lost 4 bases and the J gene lost 11 bases, with 14 bases spanning the gap. Here the CDR3 reads CASSSTQGVAFF. CDR3 nucleotide sequence: TGTGCCAGCAGCTCTACTCAGGGCGTCGCTTTCTTT.

V and J are TRBV6-1 and TRBJ1-2, with D unresolved. The CDR3 length is 16 residues. Trimming shortened V by 0 bases and J by 2 bases, and 13 bases separated the two germline ends. CDR1 is MNHNS, CDR2 SASEGT, per germline. This CDR3 is CASSEAGRPTNYGYTF. Here the CDR3 DNA reads TGTGCCAGCAGTGAAGCCGGGAGGCCTACCAACTATGGCTACACCTTC.

The rearrangement links TRBV7-9 to TRBJ2-7, with D unclear. V was shortened by 5 bases and J by 1 base, with 3 bases between the two germline ends. The CDR3 covers 11 residues. Germline-derived CDR1 and CDR2 are SEHNR and FQNEAQ (reference sequence). CDR3 bases: TGTGCCAGCAGCCCGTCCTACGAGCAGTACTTC. Its translation: CASSPSYEQYF.

J is TRBJ2-7 and V is TRBV10-1; D perhaps matches TRBD1 (6 bases). The CDR3 runs to 16 residues. With 3 bases removed from V and 3 bases from J, the gap between germline ends came to 18 bases. CDR1 and CDR2 (germline): WNHNN, SYGVQD (reference sequence). The CDR3 loop is CASSDPSRTALYEQYF. CDR3 bases: TGCGCCAGCAGTGACCCATCCCGGACAGCCCTCTACGAGCAGTACTTC.

This rearrangement joins TRBV5-1 to TRBJ2-5; maybe TRBD1 (7 bases). Germline lookup yields CDR1 SGHRS and CDR2 YFSETQ. The V end lost 2 bases, the J end lost 0 bases, and 11 bases lay between the germline ends. The CDR3 loop spans 15 amino acids. The CDR3 nucleotides are TGCGCCAGCAGCTTAGGGGGGACAGACCAAGAGACCCAGTACTTC. This codes for CASSLGGTDQETQYF.

The chain employs TRBV2 and TRBJ1-5, with D possibly being TRBD1 (5 bases). CDR1 is SNHLY, CDR2 FYNNEI, per germline. Trimming took 3 bases from V and 4 from J, leaving 10 bases between them. This CDR3 comprises 14 residues. The CDR3 reads CASSDRRANQPQHF. The DNA for the CDR3 is TGTGCCAGCAGTGATCGCAGGGCTAATCAGCCCCAGCATTTT.

The chain couples TRBV5-1 to TRBJ1-2; tentative D call: TRBD1 (5 bases). The V and J ends lost 0 bases and 6 bases respectively, with 15 bases between them. The germline CDR1 and CDR2 sequences are SGHRS and YFSETQ. This CDR3 is built from 15 residues. CDR3 sequence: CASSLVRPGGDGYTF. Written as DNA, the CDR3 is TGCGCCAGCAGCTTGGTACGGCCCGGAGGGGATGGCTACACCTTC.

V usage is TRBV5-1 and J usage is TRBJ2-3; 11 bases map to TRBD2. The V and J ends lost 2 bases and 2 bases, in that order; junction bases with no gene match: 4. Germline CDR1 is SGHRS and CDR2 is YFSETQ. The CDR3 has 16 residues. CDR3 DNA sequence: TGCGCCAGCAGCTTAACGACTAGCGGGGACACAGATACGCAGTATTTT. Translating gives CASSLTTSGDTDTQYF.

V gene TRBV7-8 combines with J gene TRBJ1-1, with D maybe TRBD1 (6 bases). Per germline, CDR1 SGHVS and CDR2 FQNEAQ. The CDR3 extends over 16 amino acids. V was trimmed by 1 base and J by 5 bases, leaving 17 bases between them. The CDR3 region has the DNA TGTGCCAGCAGCTTAGGTTTAGGGGGGAGCGGTACTGAAGCTTTCTTT. It is translated as CASSLGLGGSGTEAFF. The variable domain in full, completed from reference TRBV7-8 and TRBJ1-1, reads GAGVSQSPRYKVAKRGQDVALRCDPISGHVSLFWYQQALGQGPEFLTYFQNEAQLDKSGLPSDRFFAERPEGSVSTLKIQRTQQEDSAVYLCASSLGLGGSGTEAFFGQGTRLTVV.

The V gene is TRBV5-1, the J gene TRBJ1-2, with D perhaps TRBD1 (5 bases). The CDR3 has 15 residues. V lost 0 bases and J 3 bases, leaving 12 bases between the germline ends. Germline V gives CDR1 SGHRS, CDR2 YFSETQ. CDR3 protein: CASSLGSGADYGYTF. In nucleotides, the CDR3 is TGCGCCAGCAGCTTGGGATCTGGGGCCGACTATGGCTACACCTTC. Looking up the rest from reference TRBV5-1 and TRBJ1-2 gives the full variable domain: KAGVTQTPRYLIKTRGQQVTLSCSPISGHRSVSWYQQTPGQGLQFLFEYFSETQRNKGNFPGRFSGRQFSNSRSEMNVSTLELGDSALYLCASSLGSGADYGYTFGSGTRLTVV.